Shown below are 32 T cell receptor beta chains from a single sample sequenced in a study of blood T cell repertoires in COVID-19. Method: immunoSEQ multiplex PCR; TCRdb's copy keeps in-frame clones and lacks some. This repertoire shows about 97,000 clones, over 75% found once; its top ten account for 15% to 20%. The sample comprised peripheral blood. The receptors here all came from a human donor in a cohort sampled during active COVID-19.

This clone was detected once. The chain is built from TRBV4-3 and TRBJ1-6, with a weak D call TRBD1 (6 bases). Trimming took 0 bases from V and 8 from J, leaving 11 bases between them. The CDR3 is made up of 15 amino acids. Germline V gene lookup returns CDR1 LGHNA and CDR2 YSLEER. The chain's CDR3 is CASSQDGGPDSPLHF. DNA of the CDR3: TGCGCCAGCAGCCAAGACGGGGGGCCTGATTCACCCCTCCACTTT.

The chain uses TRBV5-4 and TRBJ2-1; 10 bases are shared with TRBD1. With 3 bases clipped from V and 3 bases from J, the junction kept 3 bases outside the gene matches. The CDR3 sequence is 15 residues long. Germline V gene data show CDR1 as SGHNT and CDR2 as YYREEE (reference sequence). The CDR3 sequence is CASSWDRGGYNEQFF. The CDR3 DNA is TGTGCCAGCAGCTGGGACAGGGGAGGCTACAATGAGCAGTTCTTC.

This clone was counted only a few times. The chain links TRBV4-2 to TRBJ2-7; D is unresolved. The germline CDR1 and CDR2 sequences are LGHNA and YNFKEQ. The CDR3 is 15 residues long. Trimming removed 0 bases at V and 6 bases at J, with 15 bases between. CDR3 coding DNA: TGTGCCAGCAGCCAAGAGTTGTCCCCCCCTCTCGAGCAGTACTTC. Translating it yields CASSQELSPPLEQYF.

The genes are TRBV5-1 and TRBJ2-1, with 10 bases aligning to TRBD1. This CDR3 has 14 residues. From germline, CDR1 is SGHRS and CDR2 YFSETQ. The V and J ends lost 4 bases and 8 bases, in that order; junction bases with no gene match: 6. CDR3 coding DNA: TGCGCCAGCAGCCCGACAGGGGGCAGGGATGAGCAGTTCTTC. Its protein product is CASSPTGGRDEQFF.

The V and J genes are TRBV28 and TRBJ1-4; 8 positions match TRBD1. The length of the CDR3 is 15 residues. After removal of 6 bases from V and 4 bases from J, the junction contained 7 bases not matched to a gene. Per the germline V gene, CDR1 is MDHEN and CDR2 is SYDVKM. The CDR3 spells CASSYPGQVNEKLFF. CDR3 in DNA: TGTGCCAGCAGCTATCCGGGACAGGTTAATGAAAAACTGTTTTTT.

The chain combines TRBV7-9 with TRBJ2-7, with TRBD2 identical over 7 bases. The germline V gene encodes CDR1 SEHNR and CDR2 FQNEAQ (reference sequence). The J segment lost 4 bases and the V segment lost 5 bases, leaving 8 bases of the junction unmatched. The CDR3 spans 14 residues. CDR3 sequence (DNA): TGTGCCAGCAGCCCTAGGGAGGGTACTTACGAGCAGTACTTC. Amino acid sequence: CASSPREGTYEQYF.

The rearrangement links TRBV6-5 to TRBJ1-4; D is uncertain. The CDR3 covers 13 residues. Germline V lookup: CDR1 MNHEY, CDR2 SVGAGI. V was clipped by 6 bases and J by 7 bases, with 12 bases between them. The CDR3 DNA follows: TGTGCCAGCAGCTGGGCCTTGGGTGAAAAACTGTTTTTT. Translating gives CASSWALGEKLFF.

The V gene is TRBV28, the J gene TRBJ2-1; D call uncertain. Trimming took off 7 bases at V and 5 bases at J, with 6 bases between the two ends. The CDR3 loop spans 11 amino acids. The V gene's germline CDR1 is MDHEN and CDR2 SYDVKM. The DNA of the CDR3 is TGTGCCAGCATAAGCAACAATGAGCAGTTCTTC. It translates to CASISNNEQFF. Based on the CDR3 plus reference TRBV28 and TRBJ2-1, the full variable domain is DVKVTQSSRYLVKRTGEKVFLECVQDMDHENMFWYRQDPGLGLRLIYFSYDVKMKEKGDIPEGYSVSREKKERFSLILESASTNQTSMYLCASISNNEQFFGPGTRLTVL.

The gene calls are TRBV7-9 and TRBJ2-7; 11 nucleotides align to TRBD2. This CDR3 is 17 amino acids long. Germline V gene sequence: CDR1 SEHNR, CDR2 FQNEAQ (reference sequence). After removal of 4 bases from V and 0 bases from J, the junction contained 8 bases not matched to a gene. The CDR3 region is CASSSRLAGTFSYEQYF. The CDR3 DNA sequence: TGTGCCAGCAGCTCCCGACTAGCGGGGACCTTCTCCTACGAGCAGTACTTC.

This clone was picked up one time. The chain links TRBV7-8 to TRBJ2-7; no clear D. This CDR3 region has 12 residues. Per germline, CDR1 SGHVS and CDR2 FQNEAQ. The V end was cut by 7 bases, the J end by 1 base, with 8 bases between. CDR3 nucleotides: TGTGCCAGCACCCTACTGTCCTACGAGCAGTACTTC. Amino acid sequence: CASTLLSYEQYF.

This CDR3 reads CASSAGAVATNEKLFF. The CDR3 DNA reads TGTGCCAGCAGCGCCGGAGCGGTTGCAACTAATGAAAAACTGTTTTTT. J is TRBJ1-4 and V is TRBV9; no firm D call. The CDR3 is 16 residues long. V shed 3 bases and J shed 0 bases, with 12 bases lying between them. Germline values: CDR1 SGDLS, CDR2 YYNGEE.

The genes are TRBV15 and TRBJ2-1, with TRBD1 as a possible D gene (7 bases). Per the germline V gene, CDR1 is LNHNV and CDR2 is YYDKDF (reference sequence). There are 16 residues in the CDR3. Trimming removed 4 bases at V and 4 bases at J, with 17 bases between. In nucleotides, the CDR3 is TGTGCCACCAGCATAAGTCGCGGGACAGAATACAATGAGCAGTTCTTC. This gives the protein CATSISRGTEYNEQFF.

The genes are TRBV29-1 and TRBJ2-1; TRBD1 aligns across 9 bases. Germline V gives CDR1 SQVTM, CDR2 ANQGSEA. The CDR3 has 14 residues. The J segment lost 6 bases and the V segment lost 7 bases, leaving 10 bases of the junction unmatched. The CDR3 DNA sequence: TGCAGCGCAAACCGGGACAGGGCCCCCAATGAGCAGTTCTTC. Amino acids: CSANRDRAPNEQFF.

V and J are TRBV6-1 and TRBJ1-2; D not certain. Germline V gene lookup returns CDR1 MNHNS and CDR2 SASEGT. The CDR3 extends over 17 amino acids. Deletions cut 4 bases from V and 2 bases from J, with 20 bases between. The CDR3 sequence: CASSGYEPPATNYGYTF. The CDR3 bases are TGTGCCAGCAGTGGTTATGAACCCCCCGCTACGAACTATGGCTACACCTTC.

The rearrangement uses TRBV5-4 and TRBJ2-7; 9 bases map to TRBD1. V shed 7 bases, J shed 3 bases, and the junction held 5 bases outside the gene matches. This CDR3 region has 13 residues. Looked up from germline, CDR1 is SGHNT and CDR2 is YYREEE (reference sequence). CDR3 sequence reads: CASHPDRGYEQYF. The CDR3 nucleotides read TGTGCCAGCCATCCGGACAGGGGCTACGAGCAGTACTTC.

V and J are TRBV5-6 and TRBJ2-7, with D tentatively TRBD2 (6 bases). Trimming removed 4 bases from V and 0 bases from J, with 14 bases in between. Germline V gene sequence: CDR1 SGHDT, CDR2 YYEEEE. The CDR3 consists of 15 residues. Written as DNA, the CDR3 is TGTGCCAGCAGCGAAAGGGACGGGAGCTCCTACGAGCAGTACTTC. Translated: CASSERDGSSYEQYF. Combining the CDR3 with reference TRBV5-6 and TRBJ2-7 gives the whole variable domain DAGVTQSPTHLIKTRGQQVTLRCSPKSGHDTVSWYQQALGQGPQFIFQYYEEEERQRGNFPDRFSGHQFPNYSSELNVNALLLGDSALYLCASSERDGSSYEQYFGPGTRLTVT.

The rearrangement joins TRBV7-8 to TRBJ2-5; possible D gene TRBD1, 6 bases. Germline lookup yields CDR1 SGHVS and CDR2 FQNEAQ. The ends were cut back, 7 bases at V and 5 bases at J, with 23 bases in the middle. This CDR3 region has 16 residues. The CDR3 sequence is CASTKVSLMGAETQYF. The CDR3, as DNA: TGTGCCAGCACCAAAGTTAGTCTGATGGGGGCTGAGACCCAGTACTTC.

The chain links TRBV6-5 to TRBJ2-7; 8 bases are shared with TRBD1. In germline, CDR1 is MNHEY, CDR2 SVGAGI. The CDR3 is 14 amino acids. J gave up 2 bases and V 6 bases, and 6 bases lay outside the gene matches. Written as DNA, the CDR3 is TGTGCCAGCAGCGTAGGACAGGGCACCTACGAGCAGTACTTC. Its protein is CASSVGQGTYEQYF.

CDR3 loop: CASSYASRGAYEQYF. For the CDR3, the DNA is TGTGCCAGCAGTTACGCGTCCCGTGGAGCCTACGAGCAGTACTTC. The chain couples TRBV6-5 to TRBJ2-7; no definite D call. With 2 bases removed from V and 2 bases from J, the gap between germline ends came to 13 bases. The germline gives CDR1 MNHEY, CDR2 SVGAGI. This CDR3 spans 15 amino acids.

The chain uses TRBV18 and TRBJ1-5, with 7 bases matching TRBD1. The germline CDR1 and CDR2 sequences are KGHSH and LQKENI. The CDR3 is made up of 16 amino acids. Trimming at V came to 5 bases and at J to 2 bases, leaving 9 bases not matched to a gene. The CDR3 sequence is CASSNLTGIGNQPQHF. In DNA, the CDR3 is TGTGCCAGCTCAAACTTGACAGGGATTGGCAATCAGCCCCAGCATTTT.

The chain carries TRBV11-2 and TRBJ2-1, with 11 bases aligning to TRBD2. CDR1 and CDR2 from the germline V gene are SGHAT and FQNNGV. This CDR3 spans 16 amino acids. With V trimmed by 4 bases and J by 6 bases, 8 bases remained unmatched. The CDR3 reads CASSSLAGVSVNEQFF. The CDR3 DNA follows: TGTGCCAGCAGCTCACTAGCGGGAGTCTCCGTCAATGAGCAGTTCTTC.

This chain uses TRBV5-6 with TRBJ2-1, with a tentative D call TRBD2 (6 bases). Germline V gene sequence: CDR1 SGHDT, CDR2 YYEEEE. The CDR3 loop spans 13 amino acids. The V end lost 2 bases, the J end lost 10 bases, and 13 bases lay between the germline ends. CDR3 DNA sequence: TGTGCCAGCAGCTTTCCCCGGGGGAGGGAGCAGTTCTTC. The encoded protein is CASSFPRGREQFF.

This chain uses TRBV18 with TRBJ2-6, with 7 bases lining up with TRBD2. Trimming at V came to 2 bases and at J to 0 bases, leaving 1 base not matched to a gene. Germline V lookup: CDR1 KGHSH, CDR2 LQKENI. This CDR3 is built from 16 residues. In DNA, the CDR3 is TGTGCCAGCTCACCAGCGGGGGACTCTGGGGCCAACGTCCTGACTTTC. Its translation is CASSPAGDSGANVLTF.

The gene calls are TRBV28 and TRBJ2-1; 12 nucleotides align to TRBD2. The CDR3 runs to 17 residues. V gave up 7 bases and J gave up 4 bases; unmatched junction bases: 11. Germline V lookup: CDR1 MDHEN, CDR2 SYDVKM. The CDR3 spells CASIRTSGTTGYNEQFF. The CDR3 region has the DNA TGTGCCAGCATTAGGACTAGCGGGACCACCGGTTACAATGAGCAGTTCTTC. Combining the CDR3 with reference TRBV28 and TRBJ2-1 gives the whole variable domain DVKVTQSSRYLVKRTGEKVFLECVQDMDHENMFWYRQDPGLGLRLIYFSYDVKMKEKGDIPEGYSVSREKKERFSLILESASTNQTSMYLCASIRTSGTTGYNEQFFGPGTRLTVL.

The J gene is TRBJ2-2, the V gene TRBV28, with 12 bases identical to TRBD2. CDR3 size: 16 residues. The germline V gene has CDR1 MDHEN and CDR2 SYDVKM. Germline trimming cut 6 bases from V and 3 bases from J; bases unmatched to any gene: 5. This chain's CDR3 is CASSPRTSGDTGELFF. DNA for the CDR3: TGTGCCAGCAGCCCGAGGACTAGCGGGGACACCGGGGAGCTGTTTTTT. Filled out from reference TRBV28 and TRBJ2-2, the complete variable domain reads DVKVTQSSRYLVKRTGEKVFLECVQDMDHENMFWYRQDPGLGLRLIYFSYDVKMKEKGDIPEGYSVSREKKERFSLILESASTNQTSMYLCASSPRTSGDTGELFFGEGSRLTVL.

CDR3 coding DNA: TGTGCCTCAATGGGACACGGGAACACTGAAGCTTTCTTT. As protein: CASMGHGNTEAFF. This chain uses TRBV10-3 with TRBJ1-1, with TRBD1 as a possible D gene (6 bases). CDR3 length equals 13 residues. V was trimmed by 11 bases and J by 1 base, leaving 14 bases between them. CDR1 is ENHRY, CDR2 SYGVKD, per germline.

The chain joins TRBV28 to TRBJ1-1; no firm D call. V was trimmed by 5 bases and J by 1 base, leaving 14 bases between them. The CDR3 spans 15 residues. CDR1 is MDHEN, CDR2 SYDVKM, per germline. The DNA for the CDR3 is TGTGCCAGCAGTATCGGCCCGTACAGGAACACTGAAGCTTTCTTT. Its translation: CASSIGPYRNTEAFF.

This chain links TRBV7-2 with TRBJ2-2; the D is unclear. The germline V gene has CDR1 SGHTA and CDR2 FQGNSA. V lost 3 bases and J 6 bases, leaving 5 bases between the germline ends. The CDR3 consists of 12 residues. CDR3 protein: CASSFGAGELFF. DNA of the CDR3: TGTGCCAGCAGCTTCGGTGCCGGGGAGCTGTTTTTT.

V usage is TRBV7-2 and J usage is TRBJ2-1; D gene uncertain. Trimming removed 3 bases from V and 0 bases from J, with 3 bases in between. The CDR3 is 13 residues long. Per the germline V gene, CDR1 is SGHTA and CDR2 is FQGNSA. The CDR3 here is CASSFNSYNEQFF. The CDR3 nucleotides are TGTGCCAGCAGCTTTAACTCCTACAATGAGCAGTTCTTC.

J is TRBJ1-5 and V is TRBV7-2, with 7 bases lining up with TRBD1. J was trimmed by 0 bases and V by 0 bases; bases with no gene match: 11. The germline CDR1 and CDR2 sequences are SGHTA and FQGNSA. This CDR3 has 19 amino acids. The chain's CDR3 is CASSLAPWDSFNSNQPQHF. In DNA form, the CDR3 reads TGTGCCAGCAGCTTAGCCCCGTGGGACAGCTTCAATAGCAATCAGCCCCAGCATTTT.

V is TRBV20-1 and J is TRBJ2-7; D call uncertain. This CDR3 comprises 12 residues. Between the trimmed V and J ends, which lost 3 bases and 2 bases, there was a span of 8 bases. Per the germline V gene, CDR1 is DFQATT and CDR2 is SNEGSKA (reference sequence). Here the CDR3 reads CSASPFTYEQYF. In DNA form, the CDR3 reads TGCAGTGCTAGTCCCTTTACCTACGAGCAGTACTTC.

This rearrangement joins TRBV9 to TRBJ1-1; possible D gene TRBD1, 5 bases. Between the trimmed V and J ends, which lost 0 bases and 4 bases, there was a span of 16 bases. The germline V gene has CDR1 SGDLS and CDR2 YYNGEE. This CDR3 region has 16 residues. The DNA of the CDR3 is TGTGCCAGCAGCGTAGTCCAATCGTGGGGGGGCACTGAAGCTTTCTTT. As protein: CASSVVQSWGGTEAFF.